This is a list of T cell receptor beta chains from one sample in a study of T cell responses to AZD1222 COVID-19 vaccine. Generated by immunoSEQ multiplex PCR, the TCRdb table keeps only in-frame clones and is missing some. The sample has 90,000 to 140,000 clones; 82% are singletons. The sample in question was peripheral blood, obtained on day 0 of AZD1222 vaccination. These receptor sequences come from an adult in good health. The CDR3 runs from the conserved cysteine through the conserved F or W. D genes are given only for firm matches. Size is stated for part of the rows, as once, few or many counts, or as a class when the clone is expanded.

v_gene	d_gene	abundance	j_gene	CDR3nt	CDR3aa
TRBV7-2	TRBD2	NA	TRBJ2-7	TGTGCCAGCCATAGTCCTCCTCACGAGGCGGGGGGGCACTACGAGCAGTACTTC	CASHSPPHEAGGHYEQYF
TRBV5-6	NA	NA	TRBJ1-6	TGTGCCAGCAGCGAGCCGAGCTCCTATAATTCACCCCTCCACTTT	CASSEPSSYNSPLHF
TRBV29-1	TRBD1	NA	TRBJ1-4	TGCAGCGTCCTGACAGGGGCTGAAAAACTGTTTTTT	CSVLTGAEKLFF
TRBV6-1	TRBD1	NA	TRBJ1-2	TGTGCCAGCAGTTCGGGACAGGGGGTCGCGCATGGCTACACCTTC	CASSSGQGVAHGYTF
TRBV10-3	NA	NA	TRBJ1-2	TGTGCCATCAGTGCAACAACCTCCCCACGCGGCTACACCTTC	CAISATTSPRGYTF
TRBV6-5	TRBD2	NA	TRBJ2-3	TGTGCCAGCAGTTTCGTAGCGGGGGGACCCACAGATACGCAGTATTTT	CASSFVAGGPTDTQYF
TRBV6-5	NA	NA	TRBJ1-1	TGTGCCAGCAGGACCCTAGGGGCGAACACTGAAGCTTTCTTT	CASRTLGANTEAFF
TRBV5-4	NA	NA	TRBJ1-6	TGTGCCAGCAGCTTGAGGCAGGGAACTTCACCCCTCCACTTT	CASSLRQGTSPLHF
TRBV5-1	NA	few	TRBJ1-1	TGCGCCAGCAGCTTGGGGGGGGCGAGGAACACTGAAGCTTTCTTT	CASSLGGARNTEAFF
TRBV4-2	TRBD1	NA	TRBJ2-7	TGTGCCAGCAGCCAAGCGCGGACAGGACTGGGCTACGAGCAGTACTTC	CASSQARTGLGYEQYF
TRBV19	TRBD1	NA	TRBJ1-2	TGTGCCAGTAGCCGGGACAGGGGGCGCCCGGTCGAGGGCTACACCTTC	CASSRDRGRPVEGYTF
TRBV18	NA	NA	TRBJ1-3	TGTGCCAGCTCACCCCCCGGAAGGACCTCTGGAAACACCATATATTTT	CASSPPGRTSGNTIYF
TRBV19	NA	NA	TRBJ2-3	TGTGCCAGTACCACGGGACCCAGCACAGATACGCAGTATTTT	CASTTGPSTDTQYF
TRBV5-6	NA	once	TRBJ1-4	TGTGCCAGCAGCTCCCTTGGAATCTCGGGCGAAAAACTGTTTTTT	CASSSLGISGEKLFF
TRBV6-5	NA	NA	TRBJ1-6	TGTGCCAGCGAACAGTCATATAATTCACCCCTCCACTTT	CASEQSYNSPLHF
TRBV5-5	NA	once	TRBJ2-2	TGTGCCAGCAGCTACATAACAGGGTTCACCGGGGAGCTGTTTTTT	CASSYITGFTGELFF
TRBV7-2	NA	NA	TRBJ2-2	TGTGCCAGCAGGGGGGGCTGGGACACCGGGGAGCTGTTTTTT	CASRGGWDTGELFF
TRBV5-4	NA	NA	TRBJ1-2	TGTGCCAGCAGCCCCGCCGAAAACTATGGCTACACCTTC	CASSPAENYGYTF
TRBV6-5	TRBD1	NA	TRBJ2-2	TGTGCCAGCAGCTCGGGACAGATTAACACCGGGGAGCTGTTTTTT	CASSSGQINTGELFF
TRBV5-1	TRBD1	NA	TRBJ2-1	TGCGCCAGCAGCGGGGGGACAGGGACGGAGTACAATGAGCAGTTCTTC	CASSGGTGTEYNEQFF
TRBV5-4	NA	NA	TRBJ1-2	TGTGCCAGCAGCTTGGGGAAGTCTGTGAGGGACAACTATGGCTACACCTTC	CASSLGKSVRDNYGYTF
TRBV4-1	NA	NA	TRBJ2-3	TGCGCCAGCAGCCAAGTCGGAGCGAGCACAGATACGCAGTATTTT	CASSQVGASTDTQYF
TRBV5-1	NA	NA	TRBJ1-6	TGCGCCAGCAGCTTGCAGGGAGTCGGATCACCCCTCCACTTT	CASSLQGVGSPLHF
TRBV9	NA	NA	TRBJ1-2	TGTGCCAGCAGGGGGGACCACTATGGCTACACCTTC	CASRGDHYGYTF
TRBV19	TRBD1	NA	TRBJ1-4	TGTGCCAGTAGTATCTTGACAGGGGGGCATGAAAAACTGTTTTTT	CASSILTGGHEKLFF
TRBV7-2	TRBD1	once	TRBJ2-7	TGTGCCAGCAGCTCAACCGGGACAGGGATCACATCGAACTTC	CASSSTGTGITSNF
TRBV7-9	TRBD1	NA	TRBJ2-3	TGTGCCAGCAGAGCCCCCCTGAGGGGGCGGGTCACAGATACGCAGTATTTT	CASRAPLRGRVTDTQYF
TRBV19	TRBD1	NA	TRBJ1-1	TGTGCCAGTAGGATAAGGGGCAGGGGGCGCACTGAAGCTTTCTTT	CASRIRGRGRTEAFF
TRBV2	NA	NA	TRBJ1-2	TGTGCCAGCAGGACGACAGGTGCCGCCTATGGCTACACCTTC	CASRTTGAAYGYTF
TRBV7-8	NA	NA	TRBJ1-4	TGTGCCAGCAGCTTCAGGGCAACTAATGAAAAACTGTTTTTT	CASSFRATNEKLFF
TRBV6-2/TRBV6-3	NA	NA	TRBJ2-7	TGTGCCAGCAGTCGAGACTCCTACGAGCAGTACTTC	CASSRDSYEQYF
TRBV13	NA	NA	TRBJ2-7	TGTGCCAGCAGCTTGAAAAGCTCCTACGAGCAGTACTTC	CASSLKSSYEQYF
TRBV6-5	NA	NA	TRBJ1-1	TGTGCCAGCAGTTACTTCGACAGGCGGACTGAAGCTTTCTTT	CASSYFDRRTEAFF
TRBV2	TRBD2	NA	TRBJ2-1	TGTGCCAGCAGAGAGGAAGGGGAGGGCACACACAATGAGCAGTTCTTC	CASREEGEGTHNEQFF
TRBV6-2/TRBV6-3	NA	NA	TRBJ2-6	TGTGCCAGCAGTTACTCGTCGGTTGGGGTTGGTGGGGCCAACGTCCTGACTTTC	CASSYSSVGVGGANVLTF
TRBV9	NA	NA	TRBJ1-1	TGTGCCAGCAGCGTAGGAGGCAGGGGGAACACTGAAGCTTTCTTT	CASSVGGRGNTEAFF
TRBV19	NA	NA	TRBJ2-3	TGTGCCAGTAGTATATTAGCGGCGAGCACAGATACGCAGTATTTT	CASSILAASTDTQYF
TRBV27	NA	NA	TRBJ1-5	TGTGCCAGCAGTTTATCAAACCGGGAAGAGCCCCAGCATTTT	CASSLSNREEPQHF
TRBV4-3	TRBD1	NA	TRBJ1-5	TGCGCCAGCAGCCAAGAAGGGGGACCAGGGGGGTTAGATCAGCCCCAGCATTTT	CASSQEGGPGGLDQPQHF
TRBV5-1	TRBD1	NA	TRBJ1-2	TGCGCCAGCAGCTTAGACAGGGATGGCTACACCTTC	CASSLDRDGYTF
TRBV4-3	NA	NA	TRBJ1-2	TGCGCCAGCAGCCAAATGGGGGGTTATGGCTACACCTTC	CASSQMGGYGYTF
TRBV10-3	NA	NA	TRBJ1-2	TGTGCCATCAGTGAAAACCCACAGGGTTATGGCTACACCTTC	CAISENPQGYGYTF
TRBV6-5	NA	NA	TRBJ1-1	TGTGCCAGCAGTTACGCCACAGCTACTGAAGCTTTCTTT	CASSYATATEAFF
TRBV29-1	NA	once	TRBJ1-1	TGCAGCGGGGGTTGGCAGACGAACACTGAAGCTTTCTTT	CSGGWQTNTEAFF
TRBV10-3	NA	few	TRBJ1-3	TGTGCCATCATGTCGTCCCGAAACGCCATATATTTT	CAIMSSRNAIYF
TRBV7-2	TRBD2	NA	TRBJ2-7	TGTGCCAGCAGCTTATCCGGGACTAGCGGGGGGGCTTTATACGAGCAGTACTTC	CASSLSGTSGGALYEQYF
TRBV10-3	NA	once	TRBJ1-1	TGTGCCGTAGGAGGGGGGGGTTTGAACACTGAAGCTTTCTTT	CAVGGGGLNTEAFF
TRBV6-5	NA	NA	TRBJ2-7	TGTGCCAGCAGTTACGGGGATAACAGGGAGCAGTACTTC	CASSYGDNREQYF
TRBV5-1	TRBD2	NA	TRBJ2-3	TGCGCCAGCAGCTTCAGCGGGGGGACAGATACGCAGTATTTT	CASSFSGGTDTQYF
TRBV12-3/TRBV12-4	NA	NA	TRBJ1-1	TGTGCCAGCAGTTTAATAGGGGCACAGGAAGCTTTCTTT	CASSLIGAQEAFF
TRBV5-1	TRBD1	NA	TRBJ2-3	TGCGCCAGCAGCTTGGTGGGACAGGGGCCAGATACGCAGTATTTT	CASSLVGQGPDTQYF
TRBV7-8	NA	NA	TRBJ2-3	TGTGCCAGCAGCTCCGGGGGCGGTAGCACAGATACGCAGTATTTT	CASSSGGGSTDTQYF
TRBV6-1	NA	NA	TRBJ1-5	TGTGCCAGCAGCGAACGGCCCAGGGTCAGCAATCAGCCCCAGCATTTT	CASSERPRVSNQPQHF
TRBV7-6	NA	NA	TRBJ1-2	TGTGCCAGCAGCTTAGGGGGGGGAAGAGGCGGCTACACCTTC	CASSLGGGRGGYTF
TRBV3-1/TRBV3-2	NA	NA	TRBJ1-1	TGTGCCAGCAGCCAAGAGAGGTCAGGGAGGACTGAAGCTTTCTTT	CASSQERSGRTEAFF
TRBV7-9	NA	few	TRBJ2-5	TGTGCCAGCAGCCGGAGGATGGATCGAGAAGAGACCCAGTACTTC	CASSRRMDREETQYF
TRBV9	NA	NA	TRBJ1-1	TGTGCCAGCAGCGTAGGGGGTCCGAACACTGAAGCTTTCTTT	CASSVGGPNTEAFF
TRBV5-1	NA	NA	TRBJ2-3	TGCGCCAGCAGCTTGGGGACTGGGGCTGGCACAGATACGCAGTATTTT	CASSLGTGAGTDTQYF
TRBV3-1/TRBV3-2	NA	once	TRBJ1-1	TGTGCCAGCAGCCAGTTCTCTACTATCATGAACACTGAAGCTTTCTTT	CASSQFSTIMNTEAFF